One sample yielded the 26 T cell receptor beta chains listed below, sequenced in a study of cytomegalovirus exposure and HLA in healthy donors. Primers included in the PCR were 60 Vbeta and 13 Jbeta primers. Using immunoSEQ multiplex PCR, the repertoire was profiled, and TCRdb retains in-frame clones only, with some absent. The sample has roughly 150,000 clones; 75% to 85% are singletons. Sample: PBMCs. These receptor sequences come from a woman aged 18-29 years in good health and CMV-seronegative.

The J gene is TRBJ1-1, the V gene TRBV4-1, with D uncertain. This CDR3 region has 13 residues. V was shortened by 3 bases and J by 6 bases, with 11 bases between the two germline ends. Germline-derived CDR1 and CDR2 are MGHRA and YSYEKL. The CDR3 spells CASSQSRVAEAFF. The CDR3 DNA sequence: TGCGCCAGCAGCCAGTCGAGGGTTGCTGAAGCTTTCTTT.

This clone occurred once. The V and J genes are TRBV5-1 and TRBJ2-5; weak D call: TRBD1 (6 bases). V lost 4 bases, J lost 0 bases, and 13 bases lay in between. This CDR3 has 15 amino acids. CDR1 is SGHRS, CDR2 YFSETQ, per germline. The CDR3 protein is CASSRDTGYQETQYF. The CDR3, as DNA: TGCGCCAGCAGCAGGGACACCGGGTACCAAGAGACCCAGTACTTC.

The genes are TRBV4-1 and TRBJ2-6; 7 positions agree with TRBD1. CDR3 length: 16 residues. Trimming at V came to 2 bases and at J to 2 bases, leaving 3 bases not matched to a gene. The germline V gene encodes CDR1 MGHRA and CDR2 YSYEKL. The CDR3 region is CASSQRGTAGANVLTF. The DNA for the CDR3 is TGCGCCAGCAGCCAACGTGGGACAGCTGGGGCCAACGTCCTGACTTTC.

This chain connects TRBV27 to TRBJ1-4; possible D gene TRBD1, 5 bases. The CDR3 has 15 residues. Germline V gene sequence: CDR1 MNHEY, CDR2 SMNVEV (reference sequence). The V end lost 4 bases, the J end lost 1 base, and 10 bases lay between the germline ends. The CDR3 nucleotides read TGTGCCAGCAGTTCGGGGGGGGGAACTAATGAAAAACTGTTTTTT. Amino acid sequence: CASSSGGGTNEKLFF.

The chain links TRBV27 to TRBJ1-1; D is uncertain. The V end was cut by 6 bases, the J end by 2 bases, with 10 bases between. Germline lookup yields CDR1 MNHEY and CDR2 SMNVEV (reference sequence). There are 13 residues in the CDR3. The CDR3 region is CASRTNYNTEAFF. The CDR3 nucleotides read TGTGCCAGCAGGACCAACTATAACACTGAAGCTTTCTTT.

CDR3 region: CASNQVDNSPLHF. The CDR3 DNA follows: TGTGCCAGCAACCAGGTCGACAATTCACCCCTCCACTTT. The chain employs TRBV6-5 and TRBJ1-6; no reliable D call. The V gene's germline CDR1 is MNHEY and CDR2 SVGAGI. CDR3 size: 13 residues. The V and J ends lost 7 bases and 7 bases respectively, with 11 bases between them.

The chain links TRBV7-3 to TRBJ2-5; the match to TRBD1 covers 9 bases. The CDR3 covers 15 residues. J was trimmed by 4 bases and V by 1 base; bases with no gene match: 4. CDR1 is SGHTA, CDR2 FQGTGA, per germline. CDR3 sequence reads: CASSLMGTGSETQYF. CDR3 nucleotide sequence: TGTGCCAGCAGCTTAATGGGGACAGGGTCAGAGACCCAGTACTTC.

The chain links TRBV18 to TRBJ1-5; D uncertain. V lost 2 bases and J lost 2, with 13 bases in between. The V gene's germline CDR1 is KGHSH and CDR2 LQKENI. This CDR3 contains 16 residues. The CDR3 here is CASSPRGASGNQPQHF. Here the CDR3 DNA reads TGTGCCAGCTCACCAAGAGGAGCGTCCGGCAATCAGCCCCAGCATTTT.

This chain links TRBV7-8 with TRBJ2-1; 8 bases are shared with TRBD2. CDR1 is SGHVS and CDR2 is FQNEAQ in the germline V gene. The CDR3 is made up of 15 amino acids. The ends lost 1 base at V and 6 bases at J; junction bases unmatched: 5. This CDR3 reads CASSLVSGSSNEQFF. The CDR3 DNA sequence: TGTGCCAGCAGCTTAGTGAGCGGGAGTAGCAATGAGCAGTTCTTC. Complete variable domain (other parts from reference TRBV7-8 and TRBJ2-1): GAGVSQSPRYKVAKRGQDVALRCDPISGHVSLFWYQQALGQGPEFLTYFQNEAQLDKSGLPSDRFFAERPEGSVSTLKIQRTQQEDSAVYLCASSLVSGSSNEQFFGPGTRLTVL.

The CDR3 region has the DNA TGTGCCAGCAGGCGGACAGACTCTGGGGCCAACGTCCTGACTTTC. Translating gives CASRRTDSGANVLTF. V is TRBV2 and J is TRBJ2-6; TRBD1 might be the D (6 bases). Trimming pared 6 bases from V and 0 bases from J, leaving 9 bases between. Germline CDR1 is SNHLY and CDR2 is FYNNEI. The CDR3 runs to 15 residues.

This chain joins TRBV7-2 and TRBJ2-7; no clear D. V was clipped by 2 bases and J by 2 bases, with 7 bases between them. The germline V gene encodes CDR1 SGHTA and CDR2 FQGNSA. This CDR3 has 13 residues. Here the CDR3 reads CASSLYVTYEQYF. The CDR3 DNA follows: TGTGCCAGCAGCTTATATGTAACCTACGAGCAGTACTTC.

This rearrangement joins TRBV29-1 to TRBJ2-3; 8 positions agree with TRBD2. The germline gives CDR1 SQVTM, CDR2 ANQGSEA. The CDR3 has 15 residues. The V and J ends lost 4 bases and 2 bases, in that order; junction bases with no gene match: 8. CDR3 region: CSVVPGTSVTDTQYF. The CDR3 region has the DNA TGCAGCGTTGTTCCCGGGACTAGTGTCACAGATACGCAGTATTTT.

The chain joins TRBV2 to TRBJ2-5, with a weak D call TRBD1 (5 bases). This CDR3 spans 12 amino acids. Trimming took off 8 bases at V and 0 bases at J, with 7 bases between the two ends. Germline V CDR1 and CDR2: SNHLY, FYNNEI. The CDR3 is CASGHNQETQYF. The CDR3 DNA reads TGTGCCAGCGGACACAACCAAGAGACCCAGTACTTC.

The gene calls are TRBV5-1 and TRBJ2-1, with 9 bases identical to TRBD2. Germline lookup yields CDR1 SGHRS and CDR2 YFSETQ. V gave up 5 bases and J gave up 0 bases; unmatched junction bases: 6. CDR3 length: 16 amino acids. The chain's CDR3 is CASRPSGVSSYNEQFF. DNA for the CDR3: TGCGCCAGCAGGCCTAGCGGGGTCAGCTCCTACAATGAGCAGTTCTTC. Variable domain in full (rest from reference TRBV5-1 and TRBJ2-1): KAGVTQTPRYLIKTRGQQVTLSCSPISGHRSVSWYQQTPGQGLQFLFEYFSETQRNKGNFPGRFSGRQFSNSRSEMNVSTLELGDSALYLCASRPSGVSSYNEQFFGPGTRLTVL.

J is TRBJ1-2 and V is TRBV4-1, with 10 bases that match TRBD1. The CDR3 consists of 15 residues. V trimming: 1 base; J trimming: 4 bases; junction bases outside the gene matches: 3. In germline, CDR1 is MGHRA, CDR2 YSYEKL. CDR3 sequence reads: CASSQAGTGVYGYTF. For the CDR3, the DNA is TGCGCCAGCAGCCAAGCCGGGACAGGGGTCTATGGCTACACCTTC.

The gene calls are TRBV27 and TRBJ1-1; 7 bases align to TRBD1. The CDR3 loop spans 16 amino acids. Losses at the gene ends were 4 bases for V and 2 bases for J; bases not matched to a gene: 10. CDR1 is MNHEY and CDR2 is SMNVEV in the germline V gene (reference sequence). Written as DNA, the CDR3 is TGTGCCAGCAGTTACACCCGGACAGGCGTAAACACTGAAGCTTTCTTT. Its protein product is CASSYTRTGVNTEAFF.

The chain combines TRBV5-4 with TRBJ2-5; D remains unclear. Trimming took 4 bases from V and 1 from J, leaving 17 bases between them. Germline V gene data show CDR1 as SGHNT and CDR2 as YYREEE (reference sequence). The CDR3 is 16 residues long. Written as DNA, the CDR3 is TGTGCCAGCAGCAACATCGCCAGGTCTACCCAAGAGACCCAGTACTTC. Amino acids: CASSNIARSTQETQYF.

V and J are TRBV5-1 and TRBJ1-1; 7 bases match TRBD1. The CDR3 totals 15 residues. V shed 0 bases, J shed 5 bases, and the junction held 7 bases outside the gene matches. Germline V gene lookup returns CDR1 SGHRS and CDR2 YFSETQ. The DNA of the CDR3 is TGCGCCAGCAGCTTGGAGTACAGGGGAGAAACTGAAGCTTTCTTT. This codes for CASSLEYRGETEAFF. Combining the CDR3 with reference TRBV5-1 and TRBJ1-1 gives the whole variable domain KAGVTQTPRYLIKTRGQQVTLSCSPISGHRSVSWYQQTPGQGLQFLFEYFSETQRNKGNFPGRFSGRQFSNSRSEMNVSTLELGDSALYLCASSLEYRGETEAFFGQGTRLTVV.

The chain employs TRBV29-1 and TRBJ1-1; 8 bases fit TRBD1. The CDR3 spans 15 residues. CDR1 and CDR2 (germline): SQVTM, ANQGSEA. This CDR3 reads CGASDRAVGGAEAFF. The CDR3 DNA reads TGCGGCGCATCGGACAGGGCCGTGGGGGGGGCTGAAGCTTTCTTT. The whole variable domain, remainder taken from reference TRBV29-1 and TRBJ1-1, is SAVISQKPSRDICQRGTSLTIQCQVDSQVTMMFWYRQQPGQSLTLIATANQGSEATYESGFVIDKFPISRPNLTFSTLTVSNMSPEDSSIYLCGASDRAVGGAEAFFGQGTRLTVV.

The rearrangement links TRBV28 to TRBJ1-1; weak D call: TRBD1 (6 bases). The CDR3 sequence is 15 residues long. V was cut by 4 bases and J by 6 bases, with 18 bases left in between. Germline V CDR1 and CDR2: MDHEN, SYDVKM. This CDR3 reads CASSSTVGRGSEAFF. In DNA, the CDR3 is TGTGCCAGCAGTTCAACGGTCGGCAGGGGCTCTGAAGCTTTCTTT. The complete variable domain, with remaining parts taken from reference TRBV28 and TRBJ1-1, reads DVKVTQSSRYLVKRTGEKVFLECVQDMDHENMFWYRQDPGLGLRLIYFSYDVKMKEKGDIPEGYSVSREKKERFSLILESASTNQTSMYLCASSSTVGRGSEAFFGQGTRLTVV.

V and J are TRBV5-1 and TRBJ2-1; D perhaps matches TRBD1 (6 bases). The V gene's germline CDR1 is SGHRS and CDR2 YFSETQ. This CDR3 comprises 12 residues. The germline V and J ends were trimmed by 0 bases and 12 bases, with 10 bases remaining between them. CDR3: CASSLEGVGQFF. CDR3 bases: TGCGCCAGCAGCTTGGAGGGGGTCGGGCAGTTCTTC. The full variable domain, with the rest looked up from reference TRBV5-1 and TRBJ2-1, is KAGVTQTPRYLIKTRGQQVTLSCSPISGHRSVSWYQQTPGQGLQFLFEYFSETQRNKGNFPGRFSGRQFSNSRSEMNVSTLELGDSALYLCASSLEGVGQFFGPGTRLTVL.

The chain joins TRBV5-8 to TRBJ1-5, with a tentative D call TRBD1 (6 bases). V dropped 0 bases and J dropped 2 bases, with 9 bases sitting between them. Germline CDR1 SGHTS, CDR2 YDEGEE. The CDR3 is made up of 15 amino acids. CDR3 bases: TGTGCCAGCAGCTTGGCGGGGGGCCGCAATCAGCCCCAGCATTTT. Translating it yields CASSLAGGRNQPQHF.

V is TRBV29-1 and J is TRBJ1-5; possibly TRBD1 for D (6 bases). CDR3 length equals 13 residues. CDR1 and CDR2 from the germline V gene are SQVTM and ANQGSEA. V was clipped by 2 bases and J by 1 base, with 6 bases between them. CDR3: CSVEQGSNQPQHF. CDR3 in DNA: TGCAGCGTTGAACAGGGGAGCAATCAGCCCCAGCATTTT.

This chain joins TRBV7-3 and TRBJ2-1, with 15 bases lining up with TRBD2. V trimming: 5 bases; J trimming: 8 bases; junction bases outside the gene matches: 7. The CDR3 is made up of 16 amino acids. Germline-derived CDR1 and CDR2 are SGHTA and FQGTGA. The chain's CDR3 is CASSPPGLAGGDEQFF. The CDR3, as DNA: TGTGCCAGCAGCCCACCCGGACTAGCGGGAGGGGATGAGCAGTTCTTC.

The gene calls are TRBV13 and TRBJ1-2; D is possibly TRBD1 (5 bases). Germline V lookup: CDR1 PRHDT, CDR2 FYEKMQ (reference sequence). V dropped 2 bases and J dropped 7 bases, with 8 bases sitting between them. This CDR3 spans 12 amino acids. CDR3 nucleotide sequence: TGTGCCAGCAGCTTACAGGGTGCTGGCTACACCTTC. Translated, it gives CASSLQGAGYTF.

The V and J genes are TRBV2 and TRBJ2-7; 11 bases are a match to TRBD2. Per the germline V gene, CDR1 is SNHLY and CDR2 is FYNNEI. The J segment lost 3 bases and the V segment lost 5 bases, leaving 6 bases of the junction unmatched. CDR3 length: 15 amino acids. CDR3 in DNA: TGTGCCAGCAGTCTCGAGGGGACTAGCGGCTACGAGCAGTACTTC. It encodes CASSLEGTSGYEQYF.